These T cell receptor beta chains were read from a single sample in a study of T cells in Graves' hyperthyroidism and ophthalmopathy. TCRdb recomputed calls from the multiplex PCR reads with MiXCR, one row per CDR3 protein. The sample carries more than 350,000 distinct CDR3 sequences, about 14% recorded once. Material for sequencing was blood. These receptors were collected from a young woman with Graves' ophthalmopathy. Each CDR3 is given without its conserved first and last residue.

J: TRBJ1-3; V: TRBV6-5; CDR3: ASSYSSKAATSGNTIY
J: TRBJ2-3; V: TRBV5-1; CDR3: ASSAPTSGFTDTQY
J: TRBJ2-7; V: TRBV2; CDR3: ASSEDRASSYEQY
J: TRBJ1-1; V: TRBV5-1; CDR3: ASSLGPVTNTEAF
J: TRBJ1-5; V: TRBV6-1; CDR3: ASRTGGYQPQH
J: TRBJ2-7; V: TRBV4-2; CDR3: ASSQEAHEQY
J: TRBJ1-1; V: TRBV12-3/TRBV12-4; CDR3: ASNPTRSDTEAF
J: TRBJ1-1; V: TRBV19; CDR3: ASSFLGHQLMNTEAF
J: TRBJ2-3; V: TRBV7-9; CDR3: ASSETGAGTDTQY
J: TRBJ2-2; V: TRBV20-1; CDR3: SARDLAGAGGELF
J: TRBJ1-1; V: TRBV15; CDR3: ATSRDSVSLTEAF
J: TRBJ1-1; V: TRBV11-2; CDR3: ASSSQVNTEAF
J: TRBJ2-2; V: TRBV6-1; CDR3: ASRDRSGGDTGELF
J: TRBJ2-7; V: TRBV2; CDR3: ASQRLYGTSGNYEQY
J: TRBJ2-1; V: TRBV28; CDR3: ASSSRTSGGWNEQF
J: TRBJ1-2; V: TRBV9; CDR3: ASSVGFRNYGYT
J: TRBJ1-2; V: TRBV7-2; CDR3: ASSPDRGRRGYT
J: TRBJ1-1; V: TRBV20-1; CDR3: SAIPSLGQAISNTEAF
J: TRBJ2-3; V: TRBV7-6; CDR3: ASSLERLGLQADTQY
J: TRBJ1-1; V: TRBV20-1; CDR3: SAPYRPELNTEAF
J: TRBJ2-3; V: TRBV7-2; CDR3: ASSVTDTQY
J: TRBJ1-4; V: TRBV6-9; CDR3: ASSWDGREKLF
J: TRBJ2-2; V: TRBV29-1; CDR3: SVGGDRSTGELF
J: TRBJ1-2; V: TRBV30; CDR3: AWSVRAGDGGYT
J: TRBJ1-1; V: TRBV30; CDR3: AWSADPPKTEAF
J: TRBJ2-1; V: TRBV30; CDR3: AWSVQVGDRDYNEQF
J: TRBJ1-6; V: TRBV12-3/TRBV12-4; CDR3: ASSTPMGSSSPLH
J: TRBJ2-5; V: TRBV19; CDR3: ASSMGYRDRYQETQY
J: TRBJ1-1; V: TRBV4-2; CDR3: ASSQEEGGTEAF